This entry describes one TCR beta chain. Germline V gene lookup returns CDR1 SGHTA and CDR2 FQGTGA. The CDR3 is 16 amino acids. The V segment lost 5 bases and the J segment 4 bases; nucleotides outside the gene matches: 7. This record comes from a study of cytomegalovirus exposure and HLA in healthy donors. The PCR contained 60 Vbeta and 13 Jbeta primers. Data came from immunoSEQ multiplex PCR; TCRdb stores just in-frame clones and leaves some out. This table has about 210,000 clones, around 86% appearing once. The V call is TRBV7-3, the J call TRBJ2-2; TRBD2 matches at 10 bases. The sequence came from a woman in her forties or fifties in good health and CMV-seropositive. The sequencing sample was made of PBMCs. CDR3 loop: CASSTSGGAGTGELFF. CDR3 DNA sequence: TGTGCCAGCAGCACCAGCGGGGGGGCGGGCACCGGGGAGCTGTTTTTT.